A selection of T cell receptor beta chains follows, all from one sample in a study of T cells in Graves' hyperthyroidism and ophthalmopathy. TCRdb reprocessed the multiplex PCR reads via MiXCR and lists one record per CDR3 protein. The repertoire holds 500,000 or so distinct CDR3 sequences, with 17% as singletons. Sequencing input: blood. The receptors were gathered from a woman between 18 and 29 years old with Graves' ophthalmopathy. The CDR3 runs from the conserved cysteine through the conserved F or W. Fields, in order: V gene, J gene, CDR3 length, clone size, D gene, CDR3 protein, CDR3 DNA. The D gene is left open where the match is weak. A clone size is listed for some rows: how often the clone was seen (once, few, many), or a class if it is expanded.

TRBV29-1,TRBJ2-1,14,many,-,CSVGPRDMYNEQFF,TGCAGCGTTGGGCCCCGGGACATGTACAATGAGCAGTTCTTC
TRBV27,TRBJ2-7,17,-,TRBD2,CASSPTLAGGDSYEQYF,TGTGCCAGCAGTCCCACCTTAGCGGGGGGCGACTCCTACGAGCAGTACTTC
TRBV20-1,TRBJ1-3,14,many,TRBD1,CSASLRGRGNTIYF,TGCAGTGCTAGTCTCAGGGGGCGGGGAAACACCATATATTTT
TRBV28,TRBJ2-5,14,few,TRBD2,CRSGLAGARETQYF,TGTAGGTCCGGGCTAGCGGGGGCTCGTGAGACCCAGTACTTC
TRBV2,TRBJ1-1,13,many,-,CASSGGENTEAFF,TGTGCCAGCAGTGGGGGGGAGAACACTGAAGCTTTCTTT
TRBV4-1,TRBJ2-7,14,few,-,CASGMTVGFNEQYF,TGCGCCAGCGGAATGACAGTAGGCTTTAACGAGCAGTACTTC
TRBV15,TRBJ1-1,15,-,-,CATSRPQQGNTEAFF,TGTGCCACCAGCAGGCCTCAACAGGGAAACACTGAAGCTTTCTTT
TRBV5-1,TRBJ2-7,16,-,-,CASSLRADGPAYEQYF,TGCGCCAGCAGCCTCCGGGCGGACGGACCCGCCTACGAGCAGTACTTC
TRBV7-2,TRBJ2-3,14,many,-,CASSLEGSRGAQYF,TGTGCCAGCAGCTTAGAGGGATCGCGAGGAGCGCAGTATTTT
TRBV7-9,TRBJ2-5,17,few,TRBD2,CASSSRSTSSGAETQYF,TGTGCCAGCAGCTCTAGGTCGACTAGCTCGGGTGCAGAGACCCAGTACTTC
TRBV5-1,TRBJ1-2,14,many,-,CASSLEAVDYGYTF,TGCGCCAGCAGCTTGGAGGCAGTTGACTATGGCTACACCTTC
TRBV4-2,TRBJ2-3,15,many,-,CASSPDGRTTDTQYF,TGTGCCAGCAGCCCGGATGGGAGGACCACAGATACGCAGTATTTT
TRBV30,TRBJ1-4,11,many,-,CAWSQQEKLFF,TGTGCCTGGAGTCAACAGGAAAAACTGTTTTTT
TRBV20-1,TRBJ2-2,14,many,TRBD1,CSASTGRNPGELFF,TGCAGTGCTTCGACAGGGCGGAATCCCGGGGAGCTGTTTTTT
TRBV5-6,TRBJ1-1,14,many,TRBD1,CASSSAGGGTEAFF,TGTGCCAGCAGCTCCGCAGGGGGCGGTACTGAAGCTTTCTTT
TRBV4-2,TRBJ1-2,17,few,-,CASSQDSVQGNGYGYTF,TGTGCCAGCAGCCAAGATTCCGTACAGGGAAATGGCTATGGCTACACCTTC
TRBV6-1,TRBJ1-2,13,many,-,CASSYDLGNGYTF,TGTGCCAGCAGTTACGATTTGGGGAACGGCTACACCTTC
TRBV6-1,TRBJ2-5,13,-,TRBD2,CASSALAGRGEYF,TGTGCCAGCAGTGCCTTAGCGGGGCGCGGCGAGTACTTC
TRBV6-1,TRBJ2-3,12,-,-,CATKSSTDTQYF,TGTGCCACCAAGAGCAGCACAGATACGCAGTATTTT
TRBV5-8,TRBJ2-1,15,few,TRBD1,CASSFRTGSGDEQFF,TGTGCCAGCAGCTTCCGGACAGGGAGTGGCGATGAGCAGTTCTTC
TRBV7-3,TRBJ2-7,13,-,-,CASSLLGEDEQYF,TGTGCCAGCAGCTTACTCGGGGAGGACGAGCAGTACTTC
TRBV30,TRBJ1-6,14,-,TRBD1,CASPSGQGVPPLHF,TGTGCCTCCCCGTCAGGACAGGGTGTACCACCCCTCCACTTT
TRBV6-2/TRBV6-3,TRBJ1-5,11,-,-,CASTDGEVQHF,TGTGCCAGCACTGACGGGGAAGTCCAGCATTTT
TRBV7-9,TRBJ1-1,15,-,-,CASSPSYRENTEAFF,TGTGCCAGCAGCCCCTCTTATCGGGAGAACACTGAAGCTTTCTTT
TRBV9,TRBJ2-3,15,few,-,CASSVQGYSTDTQYF,TGTGCCAGCAGCGTCCAGGGTTATAGCACAGATACGCAGTATTTT
TRBV7-9,TRBJ2-7,14,few,TRBD2,CASSLTSRALEQYF,TGTGCCAGCAGCTTGACTAGCAGGGCCCTCGAGCAGTACTTC
TRBV6-1,TRBJ2-7,16,-,-,CASSQPDREAYYEQYF,TGTGCCAGCAGCCAACCCGACAGGGAGGCGTACTACGAGCAGTACTTC
TRBV30,TRBJ2-7,17,few,TRBD1,CAWSRSTGQGARYEQYF,TGTGCCTGGAGTCGCTCGACCGGACAGGGGGCACGGTACGAGCAGTACTTC
TRBV12-5,TRBJ1-1,16,many,TRBD1,CASGLVLDRGGTEAFF,TGTGCTAGTGGTTTGGTTTTAGACAGGGGGGGGACTGAAGCTTTCTTT
TRBV12-3/TRBV12-4,TRBJ2-1,13,many,TRBD1,CASSFWDSNEQFF,TGTGCCAGCAGTTTTTGGGACAGCAATGAGCAGTTCTTC
TRBV5-1,TRBJ1-1,13,many,-,CASSWGVNPEAFF,TGCGCCAGCAGCTGGGGGGTTAACCCTGAAGCTTTCTTT